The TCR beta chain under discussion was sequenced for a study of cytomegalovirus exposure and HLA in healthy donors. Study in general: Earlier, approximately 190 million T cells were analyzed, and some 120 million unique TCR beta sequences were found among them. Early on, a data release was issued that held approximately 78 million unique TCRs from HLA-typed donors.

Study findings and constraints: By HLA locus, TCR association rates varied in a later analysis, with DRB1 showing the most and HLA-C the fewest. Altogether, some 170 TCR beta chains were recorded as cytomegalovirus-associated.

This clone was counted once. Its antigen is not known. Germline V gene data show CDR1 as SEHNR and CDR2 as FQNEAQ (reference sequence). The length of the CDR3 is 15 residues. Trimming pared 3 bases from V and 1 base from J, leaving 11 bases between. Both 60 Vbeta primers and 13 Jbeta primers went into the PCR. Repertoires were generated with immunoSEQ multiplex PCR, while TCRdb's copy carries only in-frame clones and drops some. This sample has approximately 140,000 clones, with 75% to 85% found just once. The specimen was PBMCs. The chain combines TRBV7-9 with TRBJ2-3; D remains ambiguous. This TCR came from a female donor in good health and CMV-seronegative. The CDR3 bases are TGTGCCAGCAGCTTCCTAGTTCTGGGCACAGATACGCAGTATTTT. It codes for CASSFLVLGTDTQYF.